The subject of this entry is one T cell receptor (beta chain). A read error may be the cause here, since a much bigger clone is one base away. Here the CDR3 omits its conserved ending phenylalanine or tryptophan, so a read error is the likely source. The template was RNA from unsorted bulk tissue. CDR3 size: 13 residues. The V end was cut by 10 bases, the J end by 2 bases, with 14 bases between. A modified ARM-PCR protocol with three rounds of nested PCR amplified TCRbeta. TCRdb recomputed calls from the multiplex PCR reads with MiXCR, one row per CDR3 protein. Of roughly 220,000 distinct CDR3 sequences listed, about 76% are singletons. The data derive from a study of tumor and adjacent non-tumor tissue in lung cancer. Overall study: Around 4.5 million productive TCRbeta reads were obtained per sample on average.

V and J are TRBV12-3 or TRBV12-4 and TRBJ2-5; D not resolved. The receptor was derived from a man in his sixties with non-small cell lung cancer. Sequences were obtained from lung tumor tissue. The CDR3 spells CATTRTAQETQYL. The CDR3 DNA follows: TGTGCCACCACTCGGACGGCTCAAGAGACCCAGTACTTA.